What follows are 27 T cell receptor beta chains derived from one specimen sequenced in a study of blood T cell repertoires in COVID-19. Clones were read by immunoSEQ multiplex PCR, and TCRdb kept only the in-frame ones, dropping some. Here the sample spans 300,000 to 400,000 clones, more than 75% being singletons. Sequencing input: peripheral blood. The receptors shown here come from a woman between 18 and 29 years old who had recovered from COVID-19.

In its sample, this clone was seen a few times. Mismatch with germline at one junction end may stem from a read error. V gene TRBV2 combines with J gene TRBJ1-1; D is ambiguous. CDR3 size: 15 residues. Germline V lookup: CDR1 SNHLY, CDR2 FYNNEI. Here the CDR3 reads CASREDGNLDTEAFF. Here the CDR3 DNA reads TGTGCCAGCAGGGAAGACGGGAATTTGGACACTGAAGCTTTCTTT.

V gene TRBV18 combines with J gene TRBJ2-2; 8 nucleotides agree with TRBD1. Germline-derived CDR1 and CDR2 are KGHSH and LQKENI. This CDR3 is built from 15 residues. V shed 1 base, J shed 4 bases, and the junction held 2 bases outside the gene matches. CDR3 sequence: CASSPQTGATGELFF. The CDR3 DNA reads TGTGCCAGCTCACCACAGACAGGGGCCACCGGGGAGCTGTTTTTT. Together with reference TRBV18 and TRBJ2-2, the CDR3 gives the full variable domain: NAGVMQNPRHLVRRRGQEARLRCSPMKGHSHVYWYRQLPEEGLKFMVYLQKENIIDESGMPKERFSAEFPKEGPSILRIQQVVRGDSAAYFCASSPQTGATGELFFGEGSRLTVL.

This rearrangement joins TRBV5-1 to TRBJ2-3, with 13 positions matching TRBD2. The CDR3 is 17 amino acids. Germline CDR1 SGHRS, CDR2 YFSETQ. J gave up 3 bases and V 0 bases, and 4 bases lay outside the gene matches. As DNA, the CDR3 is TGCGCCAGCAGCTTGGACGGACTAGCGGGAGCTACAGATACGCAGTATTTT. Protein sequence: CASSLDGLAGATDTQYF.

The V gene is TRBV11-2, the J gene TRBJ2-3; 9 bases map to TRBD1. CDR3 size: 14 residues. The J segment lost 5 bases and the V segment lost 5 bases, leaving 5 bases of the junction unmatched. Per the germline V gene, CDR1 is SGHAT and CDR2 is FQNNGV. The CDR3, as DNA: TGTGCCAGCAGCCCGAACAGGGGGCGAGATACGCAGTATTTT. The encoded protein is CASSPNRGRDTQYF. The complete variable domain, with remaining parts taken from reference TRBV11-2 and TRBJ2-3, reads EAGVAQSPRYKIIEKRQSVAFWCNPISGHATLYWYQQILGQGPKLLIQFQNNGVVDDSQLPKDRFSAERLKGVDSTLKIQPAKLEDSAVYLCASSPNRGRDTQYFGPGTRLTVL.

The CDR3 region has the DNA TGTGCCACCAGTGATAGGGGGTGGACCTACAATGAGCAGTTCTTC. Protein product: CATSDRGWTYNEQFF. The chain joins TRBV24-1 to TRBJ2-1, with a possible D match to TRBD1 (6 bases). Germline CDR1 is KGHDR and CDR2 is SFDVKD. V was cut by 3 bases and J by 2 bases, with 10 bases left in between. The CDR3 is made up of 15 amino acids.

This chain links TRBV3-1 (or the pseudogene TRBV3-2) with TRBJ2-1; 10 bases fit TRBD2. The germline V gene has CDR1 LGHDT and CDR2 YNNKEL (reference sequence). Trimming cost V 1 base and J 5 bases; bases outside gene matches: 2. This CDR3 contains 15 residues. The CDR3 sequence is CASSQVLAGDNEQFF. The DNA for the CDR3 is TGTGCCAGCAGCCAAGTTCTAGCGGGAGACAATGAGCAGTTCTTC.

This chain joins TRBV29-1 and TRBJ2-3; 9 nucleotides line up with TRBD2. V shed 3 bases and J 1 base; nucleotides not matched to a gene: 2. CDR1 SQVTM and CDR2 ANQGSEA come from the germline V gene. There are 14 residues in the CDR3. This CDR3 reads CSVEGGGGTDTQYF. CDR3 bases: TGCAGCGTTGAGGGCGGGGGGGGCACAGATACGCAGTATTTT.

The rearrangement uses TRBV6-2 or TRBV6-3 and TRBJ2-3, with D maybe TRBD1 (6 bases). This CDR3 is 15 amino acids long. Germline-derived CDR1 and CDR2 are MNHEY and SVGEGT. V dropped 5 bases and J dropped 3 bases, with 15 bases sitting between them. In DNA, the CDR3 is TGTGCCAGCAGTAATCGAGGAGACAGGACAGATACGCAGTATTTT. This translates into CASSNRGDRTDTQYF.

The rearrangement links TRBV4-1 to TRBJ2-1; 14 bases fit TRBD2. This CDR3 region has 15 residues. The V and J ends lost 3 bases and 9 bases, in that order; junction bases with no gene match: 4. Germline-derived CDR1 and CDR2 are MGHRA and YSYEKL. CDR3 sequence: CASSQGLAGDGEQFF. Written as DNA, the CDR3 is TGCGCCAGCAGCCAGGGACTAGCGGGAGATGGTGAGCAGTTCTTC.

The chain uses TRBV11-3 and TRBJ1-1, with D unresolved. The V and J ends lost 5 bases and 5 bases respectively, with 6 bases between them. CDR3 size: 11 residues. Germline CDR1 SGHNT, CDR2 YENEEA. The CDR3 DNA sequence: TGTGCCAGCAGCGAGGGAACTGAAGCTTTCTTT. It yields the protein CASSEGTEAFF.

The chain carries TRBV6-5 and TRBJ1-1; D possibly corresponds to TRBD1 (5 bases). CDR1 is MNHEY and CDR2 is SVGAGI in the germline V gene. V lost 6 bases, J lost 1 base, and 15 bases lay in between. The CDR3 extends over 15 amino acids. The CDR3, as DNA: TGTGCCAGCAGCCGTGGGCCAGGGCGGAACACTGAAGCTTTCTTT. It encodes CASSRGPGRNTEAFF.

This clone was counted between two and nine times. The rearrangement links TRBV6-2 or TRBV6-3 to TRBJ2-7; TRBD2 agrees at 13 bases. The CDR3 totals 15 residues. The trim removed 5 bases at V and 5 bases at J, leaving 6 bases unmatched. Germline V gives CDR1 MNHEY, CDR2 SVGEGT. In nucleotides, the CDR3 is TGTGCCAGCAGTCCCGGACTAGCGGGAGTACACGAGCAGTACGTC. Its protein product is CASSPGLAGVHEQYV.

The table lists this clone with many counts. This chain connects TRBV4-1 to TRBJ1-3, with 8 bases fitting TRBD1. Unmatched junction bases numbered 9, after V lost 3 bases and J lost 2 bases. Germline CDR1 and CDR2: MGHRA and YSYEKL. This CDR3 is built from 17 residues. Here the CDR3 DNA reads TGCGCCAGCAGCCAGGGACGACAGGGGAAAGCTGGAAACACCATATATTTT. Residues: CASSQGRQGKAGNTIYF.

This clone was recorded only once. The gene calls are TRBV5-1 and TRBJ1-6; D is possibly TRBD1 (6 bases). The V end was cut by 0 bases, the J end by 8 bases, with 12 bases between. This CDR3 spans 15 amino acids. Germline loops: CDR1 SGHRS, CDR2 YFSETQ. CDR3 DNA: TGCGCCAGCAGCTTGGGCCAGGGGAGGGATTCACCCCTCCACTTT. It is translated as CASSLGQGRDSPLHF.

The chain combines TRBV18 with TRBJ1-4; TRBD1 agrees at 9 bases. V lost 8 bases to trimming and J lost 4 bases; unmatched junction nucleotides: 5. The V gene's germline CDR1 is KGHSH and CDR2 LQKENI. The CDR3 has 14 residues. Here the CDR3 reads CASTGQGSNEKLFF. CDR3 coding DNA: TGTGCCAGCACTGGACAGGGGAGTAATGAAAAACTGTTTTTT.

This chain connects TRBV5-5 to TRBJ1-6; D gene unclear. The ends were cut back, 4 bases at V and 7 bases at J, with 9 bases in the middle. From germline, CDR1 is SGHKS and CDR2 YYEKEE (reference sequence). The CDR3 extends over 13 amino acids. The DNA of the CDR3 is TGTGCCAGCAGCCACACCATAAATTCACCCCTCCACTTT. It encodes CASSHTINSPLHF. Drawing the rest from reference TRBV5-5 and TRBJ1-6, the complete variable domain is DAGVTQSPTHLIKTRGQQVTLRCSPISGHKSVSWYQQVLGQGPQFIFQYYEKEERGRGNFPDRFSARQFPNYSSELNVNALLLGDSALYLCASSHTINSPLHFGNGTRLTVT.

The chain uses TRBV24-1 and TRBJ2-1; 10 bases fit TRBD1. Germline values: CDR1 KGHDR, CDR2 SFDVKD. The junction had 12 bases not matched to a gene; V was cut back by 4 bases and J by 7 bases. The CDR3 consists of 17 residues. Written as DNA, the CDR3 is TGTGCCACCAGTGACTTCCTGACAGGGGGCAATACGAATGAGCAGTTCTTC. This codes for CATSDFLTGGNTNEQFF.

The CDR3 sequence: CAWTRPYGYTF. The CDR3 region has the DNA TGTGCCTGGACCAGGCCGTATGGCTACACCTTC. The chain recombines TRBV30 with TRBJ1-2; no clear D. The CDR3 totals 11 residues. Germline lookup yields CDR1 GTSNPN and CDR2 SVGIG (reference sequence). Trimming took off 4 bases at V and 5 bases at J, with 8 bases between the two ends.

The J gene is TRBJ2-7, the V gene TRBV18; TRBD1 matches at 8 bases. Germline V CDR1 and CDR2: KGHSH, LQKENI. V was pared by 2 bases and J by 4 bases, with 4 bases of the junction left unmatched. This CDR3 comprises 14 residues. CDR3 residues: CASSPGTGGYEQYV. The CDR3 DNA reads TGTGCCAGCTCACCAGGTACAGGGGGGTACGAGCAGTACGTC.

This clone was observed once. The rearrangement links TRBV11-2 to TRBJ1-2; D is undetermined. The CDR3 totals 11 residues. CDR1 and CDR2 from the germline V gene are SGHAT and FQNNGV. V was cut by 5 bases and J by 10 bases, with 11 bases left in between. CDR3 loop: CASSPQFIYTF. CDR3 DNA: TGTGCCAGCAGCCCCCAGTTCATCTACACCTTC.

The V and J genes are TRBV20-1 and TRBJ1-1, with a possible D match to TRBD1 (5 bases). Trimming left V 3 bases short and J 10 bases short, with 24 bases between. Per germline, CDR1 DFQATT and CDR2 SNEGSKA (reference sequence). CDR3 length: 15 residues. CDR3 in amino acids: CSASSTPLGGEGAFF. CDR3 in DNA: TGCAGTGCTAGTTCTACCCCCCTCGGGGGGGAAGGAGCTTTCTTT.

This rearrangement joins TRBV5-4 to TRBJ2-1, with 8 bases aligning to TRBD2. V lost 4 bases and J lost 0; bases outside the gene matches: 9. Germline CDR1 and CDR2: SGHNT and YYREEE (reference sequence). The CDR3 sequence is 17 residues long. The DNA for the CDR3 is TGTGCCAGCAGCCCCGGGGACGGGGGGGCCTCCTACAATGAGCAGTTCTTC. Translated, it gives CASSPGDGGASYNEQFF. The whole variable domain, filled in from reference TRBV5-4 and TRBJ2-1, reads ETGVTQSPTHLIKTRGQQVTLRCSSQSGHNTVSWYQQALGQGPQFIFQYYREEENGRGNFPPRFSGLQFPNYSSELNVNALELDDSALYLCASSPGDGGASYNEQFFGPGTRLTVL.

The genes are TRBV4-3 and TRBJ1-2, with a possible D match to TRBD1 (6 bases). CDR1 and CDR2 from the germline V gene are LGHNA and YSLEER. The CDR3 covers 14 residues. V gave up 1 base and J gave up 7 bases, with 13 bases separating them. The CDR3 sequence: CASSQVVRGPGYTF. The CDR3 DNA is TGCGCCAGCAGCCAAGTAGTGCGGGGGCCTGGCTACACCTTC.

The rearrangement uses TRBV19 and TRBJ1-6, with TRBD1 matching 8 bases. Trimming removed 3 bases from V and 5 bases from J; junction bases left unmatched: 9. The CDR3 length is 17 residues. Germline CDR1 is LNHDA and CDR2 is SQIVND (reference sequence). CDR3 in DNA: TGTGCCAGTAGTATCGCCGCCGGGACAGGAGATAATTCACCCCTCCACTTT. It encodes CASSIAAGTGDNSPLHF.

The V and J genes are TRBV4-3 and TRBJ2-1, with D unresolved. The CDR3 is made up of 15 amino acids. Germline values: CDR1 LGHNA, CDR2 YSLEER. The V end was cut by 4 bases, the J end by 0 bases, with 10 bases between. CDR3: CASSPRYSSYNEQFF. DNA for the CDR3: TGCGCCAGCAGCCCACGGTATAGCTCCTACAATGAGCAGTTCTTC.

As DNA, the CDR3 is TGTGCCAGCAGCTCGGACAGGGGGCGCGGAGAGACCCAGTACTTC. Its translation: CASSSDRGRGETQYF. This chain connects TRBV7-2 to TRBJ2-5; 11 positions agree with TRBD1. There are 15 residues in the CDR3. In germline, CDR1 is SGHTA, CDR2 FQGNSA. V lost 4 bases and J lost 4; bases outside the gene matches: 5.

The chain employs TRBV5-1 and TRBJ2-3; 15 bases match TRBD2. The germline V gene encodes CDR1 SGHRS and CDR2 YFSETQ. V lost 4 bases, J lost 6 bases, and 9 bases stayed unmatched. The CDR3 runs 17 residues. The CDR3 DNA is TGCGCCAGCAGCAGAAGGACTAGCGGGAGGGCCCCGGATACGCAGTATTTT. The encoded protein is CASSRRTSGRAPDTQYF.